Listed below are T cell receptor beta chains from one sample, sequenced in a study of human T cells and chemical hapten exposure. TCRdb re-derived calls from the RACE reads in MiXCR, one entry per CDR3 protein. This sample has roughly 64,000 distinct CDR3 sequences, with 11% found just once. This material consisted of whole blood, taken in connection with sensitization to the hapten diphenylcyclopropenone (DPC). The receptors here all came from a woman aged 40 to 55 with alopecia areata. Some clones in this sample may be carry-over from other donors' samples. CDR3s include the opening cysteine and the closing phenylalanine or tryptophan. A D gene is named only where the DNA matches it firmly. Clone size, where shown, is once, few, many, or a class for clones that have expanded.

d_gene | v_gene | abundance | len | CDR3aa
- | TRBV28 | - | 15 | CASRVGQLSNQPQHF
TRBD2 | TRBV3-1 | - | 17 | CASSQNPGLAGGYEQYF
- | TRBV6-2/TRBV6-3 | many | 15 | CASSRPPRVNTEAFF
TRBD2 | TRBV10-3 | - | 17 | CAISSLRLAESTDTQYF
- | TRBV6-2/TRBV6-3 | many | 13 | CASSYLQEVTQYF
TRBD2 | TRBV5-1 | many | 15 | CASSSVAGSYNEQFF
TRBD1 | TRBV19 | - | 14 | CASSMDRENTEAFF
- | TRBV5-1 | few | 16 | CASSLIYGGVYNEQFF
TRBD2 | TRBV7-8 | - | 16 | CASTSRTSGPTDTQYF
- | TRBV7-2 | - | 15 | CASSLSPGAPNEQFF
TRBD2 | TRBV7-9 | many | 15 | CASSFGGGGSYEQYF
- | TRBV2 | - | 12 | CARQGNTGELFF
- | TRBV30 | - | 16 | CAWNHEAGGGGYGYTF
- | TRBV12-3/TRBV12-4 | - | 16 | CASSSSGAGSQETQYF
- | TRBV12-2 | - | 17 | CASRLVLPGPPQETQYF
- | TRBV20-1 | few | 12 | CSASKGAEEQYF
TRBD2 | TRBV20-1 | - | 14 | CRADRPGGENIQYF
TRBD2 | TRBV5-1 | many | 15 | CASSFASGRENEQFF
- | TRBV20-1 | - | 10 | CSATTVTQYF
- | TRBV29-1 | - | 12 | CSVEDATDTQYF
- | TRBV3-1 | - | 14 | CASSRGTANQPQHF
- | TRBV4-3 | many | 18 | CASSQDLGGSSYNSPLHF
- | TRBV7-7 | - | 15 | CASSFRASSYNEQFF